The rows below give T cell receptor beta chains drawn from one sample of a study of a mutant IDH1 vaccine in newly diagnosed glioma. These TCRs are of unknown antigen specificity. TCRdb's copy holds only in-frame clones and misses some; the assay was immunoSEQ multiplex PCR. Here the sample spans about 36,000 clones, 80% being singletons. The sample in question was peripheral blood mononuclear cells (PBMCs), obtained from a glioma patient whose treatment included an IDH1 peptide vaccine. The receptors here all came from a woman in her 30s with glioma. Some clones in this sample may be carry-over from other donors' samples. CDR3s include the opening cysteine and the closing phenylalanine or tryptophan. D genes are given only for firm matches. Not every row has a clone size; where given, it reads once, few, many or a size class.

d_call clone_size j_call v_call cdr3_length cdr3_aa cdr3_nt
TRBD2 once TRBJ2-3 TRBV6-6 14 CASGPAGGGDTQYF TGTGCCAGCGGCCCAGCGGGAGGAGGAGATACGCAGTATTTT
NA few TRBJ1-1 TRBV19 13 CASWGGRNTEAFF TGTGCCAGTTGGGGTGGAAGGAACACTGAAGCTTTCTTT
NA NA TRBJ2-6 TRBV9 15 CASSAGDAGANVLTF TGTGCCAGCAGCGCCGGCGATGCTGGGGCCAACGTCCTGACTTTC
NA NA TRBJ2-1 TRBV9 14 CASSVSWSYNEQFF TGTGCCAGCAGCGTGTCCTGGTCCTACAATGAGCAGTTCTTC
NA NA TRBJ2-7 TRBV4-1 14 CASSQGWGSYEQYF TGCGCCAGCAGCCAAGGGTGGGGCTCCTACGAGCAGTACTTC
NA medium-sized TRBJ1-1 TRBV6-5 15 CASSYGDLKGTEAFF TGTGCCAGCAGTTACGGGGACCTAAAGGGCACTGAAGCTTTCTTT
NA NA TRBJ2-5 TRBV4-1 15 CASSQTAGGQETQYF TGCGCCAGCAGCCAAACGGCGGGCGGTCAAGAGACCCAGTACTTC
NA NA TRBJ1-1 TRBV30 15 CAWKIVGQRNTEAFF TGTGCCTGGAAAATAGTAGGACAAAGGAACACTGAAGCTTTCTTT
NA once TRBJ1-1 TRBV10-3 13 CAISEGQNTEAFF TGTGCCATCAGTGAAGGTCAGAACACTGAAGCTTTCTTT
TRBD2 NA TRBJ2-1 TRBV29-1 14 CSVRTSGRADEQFF TGCAGCGTTCGAACTAGCGGGAGGGCTGATGAGCAGTTCTTC
TRBD1 NA TRBJ1-4 TRBV6-5 15 CASSPSGGTNEKLFF TGTGCCAGCAGTCCGTCAGGGGGGACTAATGAAAAACTGTTTTTT
NA NA TRBJ1-4 TRBV7-9 15 CASSAPGTADEKLFF TGTGCCAGCAGCGCCCCCGGGACGGCGGATGAAAAACTGTTTTTT
NA once TRBJ1-1 TRBV27 13 CASSPTENTEAFF TGTGCCAGCAGTCCGACAGAGAACACTGAAGCTTTCTTT
NA NA TRBJ1-1 TRBV6-5 12 CASSPDSVRAFF TGTGCCAGCAGCCCGGACAGCGTACGGGCTTTCTTT
NA NA TRBJ2-7 TRBV2 11 CASRLSREQYF TGTGCCAGCAGGCTCAGTCGGGAGCAGTACTTC
TRBD2 NA TRBJ2-7 TRBV4-1 16 CASSAGGSGISYEQYF TGCGCCAGCTCCGCTGGGGGGAGCGGGATCTCCTACGAGCAGTACTTC
NA NA TRBJ2-2 TRBV2 15 CASSRGLSSTGELFF TGTGCCAGCAGCCGGGGGCTTTCCTCGACCGGGGAGCTGTTTTTT
NA NA TRBJ1-1 TRBV30 11 CAWSAPLGAFF TGTGCCTGGAGTGCCCCCCTAGGGGCTTTCTTT
TRBD2 NA TRBJ2-5 TRBV27 15 CASSPRLAAGETQYF TGTGCCAGCAGTCCTCGACTAGCGGCGGGGGAGACCCAGTACTTC
NA few TRBJ1-1 TRBV7-9 11 CASSFGTEAFF TGTGCCAGCAGCTTTGGCACTGAAGCTTTCTTT
NA NA TRBJ2-3 TRBV6-1 14 CASREDIIPDTQYF TGTGCCAGCAGAGAGGACATAATTCCAGATACGCAGTATTTT
NA once TRBJ2-2 TRBV7-2 15 CASSPRGTNTGELFF TGTGCCAGCAGCCCGAGGGGGACGAACACCGGGGAGCTGTTTTTT
TRBD1 few TRBJ1-1 TRBV4-1 13 CASSQTGDTEAFF TGCGCCAGCAGCCAGACAGGGGACACTGAAGCTTTCTTT
TRBD1 NA TRBJ1-2 TRBV19 15 CASSIETGAGYGYTF TGTGCCAGTAGTATAGAGACAGGGGCGGGCTATGGCTACACCTTC
TRBD1 NA TRBJ1-1 TRBV5-5 15 CASSDRGQGQPEAFF TGTGCCAGCAGCGACCGCGGACAGGGGCAACCTGAAGCTTTCTTT
NA NA TRBJ1-3 TRBV7-2 13 CASSARGGNTIYF TGTGCCAGCAGCGCCAGGGGTGGAAACACCATATATTTT